The sequence of this T cell receptor (beta chain) was determined in a study of radiotherapy plus CTLA-4 blockade in lung cancer. The CDR3 extends over 15 amino acids. Germline V lookup: CDR1 GTSNPN, CDR2 SVGIG (reference sequence). V lost 3 bases and J 5 bases, leaving 19 bases between the germline ends. Profiling relied on immunoSEQ multiplex PCR, and the TCRdb table lists in-frame clones only, not all of them. The sample contains 90,000 to 100,000 clones, roughly four fifths of which appear only once. The sample was peripheral blood, taken from a patient treated with radiotherapy plus ipilimumab. The receptor was isolated from a human donor with non-small cell lung cancer that progressed on radiotherapy plus ipilimumab. The V call is TRBV30, the J call TRBJ1-1; TRBD1 is a possible D gene (6 bases). As DNA, the CDR3 is TGTGCCTGGAGCAGACTGGGGGGGCGAGGGACTGAAGCTTTCTTT. Its translation: CAWSRLGGRGTEAFF.